This T cell receptor (beta chain) was obtained from a study of blood T cells in healthy people across ages. As for this clonotype: Mismatch with germline at one junction end may stem from a read error.

Together with a sample-barcoded 5' primer, a J-beta primer mix was included in a second PCR lasting about 6 to 11 cycles. Every sample returned 2.5 million or more CDR3-containing paired-end reads. TCRdb itself ran the 5' RACE reads through MiXCR, one entry per CDR3 protein. The table includes about 640,000 distinct CDR3 sequences, around 54% detected once. The germline V gene has CDR1 MNHEY and CDR2 SVGEGT. The CDR3 length is 15 residues. The source of this sequence is a man aged 55 to 70 in good health. This chain joins TRBV6-2 or TRBV6-3 and TRBJ2-1, with 7 bases identical to TRBD2. Sequenced sample: blood. The CDR3 bases are TGTGCCAGCAGTCCAGCGGGGCCCTCCTACAATGAGCGGTTCTTC. This codes for CASSPAGPSYNERFF.